The 16 T cell receptor beta chains listed next were all sequenced from one sample in a study of shared clonotypes between healthy human individuals. The protocol was immunoSEQ multiplex PCR, while the TCRdb copy is restricted to in-frame clones and leaves out a portion. The data hold approximately 2.1 million clones, with approximately 95% observed a single time. The specimen sequenced was naive CD4+ T cells from PBMCs. Subset of the sample: CD45RA+ positively selected. Receptor source: a man younger than 35 in good health. Some clones in this sample may be carry-over from other donors' samples.

This sequence joins TRBV5-1 and TRBJ1-3, with D unresolved. The CDR3 is made up of 14 amino acids. Trimming shortened V by 0 bases and J by 4 bases, and 8 bases separated the two germline ends. Germline V gives CDR1 SGHRS, CDR2 YFSETQ. The CDR3 spells CASSLVGKGNTIYF. The CDR3 DNA sequence: TGCGCCAGCAGCTTGGTAGGGAAAGGAAACACCATATATTTT. Complete variable domain (other parts from reference TRBV5-1 and TRBJ1-3): KAGVTQTPRYLIKTRGQQVTLSCSPISGHRSVSWYQQTPGQGLQFLFEYFSETQRNKGNFPGRFSGRQFSNSRSEMNVSTLELGDSALYLCASSLVGKGNTIYFGEGSWLTVV.

The CDR3 region has the DNA TGTGCCAGCAGCGTAGCGGGACAGCCGCTCCAAGAGACCCAGTACTTC. Amino acid sequence: CASSVAGQPLQETQYF. The J gene is TRBJ2-5, the V gene TRBV9; 7 nucleotides match TRBD1. Germline CDR1 is SGDLS and CDR2 is YYNGEE. J lost 1 base, V lost 0 bases, and 6 bases had no gene match. This CDR3 spans 16 amino acids. Full variable domain (missing parts from reference TRBV9 and TRBJ2-5): DSGVTQTPKHLITATGQRVTLRCSPRSGDLSVYWYQQSLDQGLQFLIQYYNGEERAKGNILERFSAQQFPDLHSELNLSSLELGDSALYFCASSVAGQPLQETQYFGPGTRLLVL.

This chain connects TRBV10-2 to TRBJ2-7; 7 bases agree with TRBD1. The V segment lost 6 bases and the J segment 4 bases; nucleotides outside the gene matches: 9. This CDR3 region has 14 residues. Germline V CDR1 and CDR2: WSHSY, SAAADI. DNA for the CDR3: TGCGCCAGCAGAGTGGTGACAGGGAATTACGAGCAGTACTTC. It yields the protein CASRVVTGNYEQYF.

The chain links TRBV11-3 to TRBJ2-2; TRBD1 aligns across 7 bases. CDR3 length: 16 residues. Germline-derived CDR1 and CDR2 are SGHNT and YENEEA. V was clipped by 1 base and J by 2 bases; unmatched bases: 4. CDR3 in amino acids: CASSLAGTANTGELFF. The CDR3 region has the DNA TGTGCCAGCAGCTTAGCCGGGACAGCTAACACCGGGGAGCTGTTTTTT.

The chain employs TRBV11-3 and TRBJ2-1, with 12 bases identical to TRBD1. The germline gives CDR1 SGHNT, CDR2 YENEEA. The CDR3 loop spans 16 amino acids. Losses at the gene ends were 4 bases for V and 8 bases for J; bases not matched to a gene: 9. CDR3 in DNA: TGTGCCAGCAGCTCAGGGGACAGGGGGCGCCTAGATGAGCAGTTCTTC. Protein product: CASSSGDRGRLDEQFF.

V and J are TRBV11-2 and TRBJ2-3, with D possibly TRBD2 on 7 matching bases. V lost 0 bases, J lost 5 bases, and 12 bases lay in between. CDR3 length equals 15 residues. Germline CDR1 SGHAT, CDR2 FQNNGV. CDR3 protein: CASSLDVRGQDTQYF. The CDR3 nucleotides are TGTGCCAGCAGCTTAGATGTGCGGGGGCAAGATACGCAGTATTTT.

The chain uses TRBV10-3 and TRBJ2-5, with 7 positions matching TRBD2. Germline lookup yields CDR1 ENHRY and CDR2 SYGVKD. This CDR3 contains 17 residues. Losses at the gene ends were 2 bases for V and 4 bases for J; bases not matched to a gene: 13. The CDR3, as DNA: TGTGCCATCAGTGAGCCCCCGGGACGGGAGCGGGGAGAGACCCAGTACTTC. As protein: CAISEPPGRERGETQYF.

CDR3 region: CASTPQGQGVGSPLHF. The CDR3 bases are TGTGCCAGCACTCCCCAAGGGCAGGGGGTGGGCTCACCCCTCCACTTT. The rearrangement joins TRBV28 to TRBJ1-6; 7 nucleotides agree with TRBD1. The CDR3 is 16 residues long. V trimming: 7 bases; J trimming: 10 bases; junction bases outside the gene matches: 16. Germline CDR1 reads MDHEN; CDR2 reads SYDVKM. Full variable domain (outside the CDR3, taken from reference TRBV28 and TRBJ1-6): DVKVTQSSRYLVKRTGEKVFLECVQDMDHENMFWYRQDPGLGLRLIYFSYDVKMKEKGDIPEGYSVSREKKERFSLILESASTNQTSMYLCASTPQGQGVGSPLHFGNGTRLTVT.

This clone was detected only once. The rearrangement joins TRBV7-3 to TRBJ2-5; tentative D call: TRBD2 (5 bases). The V end lost 2 bases, the J end lost 1 base, and 14 bases lay between the germline ends. CDR3 length equals 16 residues. The germline V gene encodes CDR1 SGHTA and CDR2 FQGTGA. CDR3 in amino acids: CASSLVASRTQETQYF. DNA of the CDR3: TGTGCCAGCAGCTTAGTAGCTAGCAGAACCCAAGAGACCCAGTACTTC.

The chain carries TRBV2 and TRBJ2-4; a possible D gene is TRBD2 (5 bases). Germline CDR1 is SNHLY and CDR2 is FYNNEI. Trimming cost V 3 bases and J 8 bases, with 14 bases left between them. The CDR3 is 14 residues long. The CDR3 reads CASSESSPEDIQYF. The DNA for the CDR3 is TGTGCCAGCAGTGAGAGTAGCCCGGAGGACATTCAGTACTTC.

On this clone itself: Other DNA variants within this sample encode the same CDR3. The rearrangement uses TRBV7-2 and TRBJ1-5; no definite D call. The CDR3 length is 13 residues. V lost 1 base, J lost 2 bases, and 3 bases lay in between. Per germline, CDR1 SGHTA and CDR2 FQGNSA. Here the CDR3 DNA reads TGTGCCAGCAGCTTAGTGCGCAATCAGCCCCAGCATTTT. Encoded protein: CASSLVRNQPQHF. The full variable domain, with the rest looked up from reference TRBV7-2 and TRBJ1-5, is GAGVSQSPSNKVTEKGKDVELRCDPISGHTALYWYRQSLGQGLEFLIYFQGNSAPDKSGLPSDRFSAERTGGSVSTLTIQRTQQEDSAVYLCASSLVRNQPQHFGDGTRLSIL.

Here the CDR3 reads CATSTSGGSTDTQYF. The CDR3 nucleotides are TGTGCCACCAGCACATCTGGGGGGAGCACAGATACGCAGTATTTT. This chain connects TRBV15 to TRBJ2-3; D is possibly TRBD2 (6 bases). Trimming took off 4 bases at V and 0 bases at J, with 11 bases between the two ends. This CDR3 spans 15 amino acids. Germline CDR1 reads LNHNV; CDR2 reads YYDKDF (reference sequence).

Turning to this clone: Other DNA sequences of this sample code for an identical CDR3. This chain connects TRBV5-1 to TRBJ2-3; 8 nucleotides line up with TRBD1. Trimming at V came to 5 bases and at J to 1 base, leaving 3 bases not matched to a gene. This CDR3 comprises 14 residues. Germline V gene sequence: CDR1 SGHRS, CDR2 YFSETQ. CDR3 bases: TGCGCCAGCAGTTCGGACAGGGGCACAGATACGCAGTATTTT. It translates to CASSSDRGTDTQYF.

This chain uses TRBV6-1 with TRBJ2-7; D remains ambiguous. Trimming removed 3 bases at V and 0 bases at J, with 12 bases between. Per germline, CDR1 MNHNS and CDR2 SASEGT. CDR3 length: 15 residues. CDR3 region: CASSEWTRSSYEQYF. For the CDR3, the DNA is TGTGCCAGCAGTGAGTGGACCCGGAGCTCCTACGAGCAGTACTTC.

J is TRBJ1-4 and V is TRBV27, with 8 bases aligning to TRBD1. This CDR3 spans 14 amino acids. Looked up from germline, CDR1 is MNHEY and CDR2 is SMNVEV (reference sequence). The ends lost 4 bases at V and 2 bases at J; junction bases unmatched: 0. Here the CDR3 reads CASSWTGTNEKLFF. CDR3 bases: TGTGCCAGCAGTTGGACAGGGACTAATGAAAAACTGTTTTTT.

V is TRBV6-1 and J is TRBJ1-1; D not certain. V shed 5 bases and J shed 4 bases, with 11 bases lying between them. This CDR3 is 13 amino acids long. Germline V CDR1 and CDR2: MNHNS, SASEGT. This CDR3 reads CASSNRVLTEAFF. The CDR3 nucleotides are TGTGCCAGCAGTAATAGGGTGCTCACTGAAGCTTTCTTT.